This TCR beta chain came from a study of cytomegalovirus exposure and HLA in healthy donors. Study context: The roughly 120 million unique TCR beta sequences, from 150 million to 200 million T cells, were found by an earlier analysis. General study points: In a later analysis, TCR beta V- and J-gene trimming was associated with a missense DCLRE1C variant. There were some public TCRs occurring in many donors, but most TCR sequences were rare.

The PCR had 60 Vbeta and 13 Jbeta primers. Using immunoSEQ multiplex PCR, the repertoire was profiled, and TCRdb retains in-frame clones only, with some absent. This sample has some 150,000 clones, with more than 75% found just once. From germline, CDR1 is MDHEN and CDR2 SYDVKM. The CDR3 sequence is 15 residues long. The V end was cut by 4 bases, the J end by 6 bases, with 17 bases between. As concerns this clone: The antigen is undetermined.

This sequence joins TRBV28 and TRBJ2-3, with D possibly matching TRBD2 (6 bases). The sequence was collected from a young man in good health and CMV-seronegative. The sequenced sample consisted of PBMCs. The CDR3 nucleotides read TGTGCCAGCAGTTCCTCAGGAGGGCCAAGGGATACGCAGTATTTT. Translation: CASSSSGGPRDTQYF.